The rows below give T cell receptor beta chains drawn from one sample of a study of cytomegalovirus exposure and HLA in healthy donors. Only in-frame clones appear in the TCRdb table, and some are missing; sequencing was by immunoSEQ multiplex PCR. Counted here are about 38,000 clones, about nine tenths occurring once; the ten biggest clones make up over 10%. Sequenced input: PBMCs. Receptors were obtained from a woman aged 40 to 55 in good health and CMV-seropositive. The CDR3 runs from the conserved cysteine through the conserved F or W. A D gene is named only where the DNA matches it firmly. The size entry is marked missing in some rows and otherwise reads once, few, many or a size class.

j_call: TRBJ2-1; cdr3_length: 15; clone_size: .; v_call: TRBV5-1; d_call: TRBD1; cdr3_aa: CASSLGQGFVDEQFF; cdr3_nt: TGCGCCAGCAGCCTGGGACAGGGATTTGTCGATGAGCAGTTCTTC
j_call: TRBJ1-2; cdr3_length: 13; clone_size: .; v_call: TRBV6-6; d_call: .; cdr3_aa: CASSYRGMKGYTF; cdr3_nt: TGTGCCAGCAGTTACCGGGGGATGAAGGGCTACACCTTC
j_call: TRBJ1-6; cdr3_length: 14; clone_size: .; v_call: TRBV11-2; d_call: .; cdr3_aa: CASRDGGPRNALHF; cdr3_nt: TGTGCCAGCAGGGATGGGGGCCCCCGCAATGCCCTCCACTTT
j_call: TRBJ1-6; cdr3_length: 14; clone_size: once; v_call: TRBV7-9; d_call: TRBD1; cdr3_aa: CASSSTGGRSPLHF; cdr3_nt: TGTGCCAGCAGCTCCACAGGGGGCAGGTCACCCCTCCACTTT
j_call: TRBJ1-3; cdr3_length: 15; clone_size: .; v_call: TRBV15; d_call: .; cdr3_aa: CATRRGGSSGNTIYF; cdr3_nt: TGTGCCACCAGGAGAGGCGGAAGCTCCGGAAACACCATATATTTT
j_call: TRBJ2-5; cdr3_length: 15; clone_size: .; v_call: TRBV6-5; d_call: TRBD2; cdr3_aa: CASRAGLAGTETQYF; cdr3_nt: TGTGCCAGCAGAGCCGGACTAGCGGGGACAGAGACCCAGTACTTC
j_call: TRBJ2-7; cdr3_length: 14; clone_size: .; v_call: TRBV2; d_call: .; cdr3_aa: CASNNGGFNYEQYF; cdr3_nt: TGTGCCAGCAACAATGGGGGCTTCAACTACGAGCAGTACTTC
j_call: TRBJ2-1; cdr3_length: 12; clone_size: .; v_call: TRBV18; d_call: .; cdr3_aa: CASSREYNEQFF; cdr3_nt: TGTGCCAGCTCACGCGAATACAATGAGCAGTTCTTC
j_call: TRBJ1-1; cdr3_length: 12; clone_size: .; v_call: TRBV18; d_call: .; cdr3_aa: CASSPTPTEAFF; cdr3_nt: TGTGCCAGCTCACCAACACCCACTGAAGCTTTCTTT
j_call: TRBJ2-2; cdr3_length: 14; clone_size: .; v_call: TRBV7-2; d_call: .; cdr3_aa: CASSLETFTGELFF; cdr3_nt: TGTGCCAGCAGCTTGGAGACTTTCACCGGGGAGCTGTTTTTT
j_call: TRBJ1-4; cdr3_length: 14; clone_size: .; v_call: TRBV7-2; d_call: .; cdr3_aa: CASSSQGSNEKLFF; cdr3_nt: TGTGCCAGCAGCTCACAGGGATCTAATGAAAAACTGTTTTTT
j_call: TRBJ1-4; cdr3_length: 15; clone_size: .; v_call: TRBV28; d_call: TRBD1; cdr3_aa: CASSLTGGPNEKLFF; cdr3_nt: TGTGCCAGCAGCTTAACAGGGGGCCCTAATGAAAAACTGTTTTTT
j_call: TRBJ2-5; cdr3_length: 13; clone_size: .; v_call: TRBV5-4; d_call: .; cdr3_aa: CASSSTGGETQYF; cdr3_nt: TGTGCCAGCAGCTCCACAGGAGGGGAGACCCAGTACTTC
j_call: TRBJ1-4; cdr3_length: 15; clone_size: .; v_call: TRBV18; d_call: TRBD1; cdr3_aa: CASSPNRGREEKLFF; cdr3_nt: TGTGCCAGCTCGCCAAACAGGGGCAGGGAGGAAAAACTGTTTTTT
j_call: TRBJ1-6; cdr3_length: 15; clone_size: .; v_call: TRBV4-1; d_call: .; cdr3_aa: CASSRIRDYNSPLHF; cdr3_nt: TGCGCCAGCAGCCGAATCAGGGACTATAATTCACCCCTCCACTTT